Sequencing of this TCR beta chain was carried out in a study of T cells in Graves' hyperthyroidism and ophthalmopathy. General observations from the study: Ophthalmopathy could be told apart from stable hyperthyroidism with a 13 V-J model.

Amplified TCR beta CDR3 regions came from RNA transcripts. TCR CDR3 regions were first amplified by RT-PCR with HTBI primers. Using its own MiXCR run on the multiplex PCR reads, TCRdb lists one record per CDR3 protein. The sample records hundreds of thousands of distinct CDR3 sequences, approximately 15% being singletons. CDR1 is MNHNS and CDR2 is SASEGT in the germline V gene. J lost 7 bases, V lost 8 bases, and 11 bases had no gene match. This CDR3 comprises 15 residues. This clonotype was seen repeatedly, ten times or more. What it binds is not known. The J gene is TRBJ1-6, the V gene TRBV6-1, with TRBD1 identical over 7 bases. Sample: blood. The sequence was collected from a woman aged 30 to 39 with Graves' hyperthyroidism that later progressed to Graves' ophthalmopathy. CDR3 residues: CASRPTGSGNSPLHF. DNA for the CDR3: TGTGCCAGCCGACCGACAGGGAGTGGGAATTCACCCCTCCACTTT.